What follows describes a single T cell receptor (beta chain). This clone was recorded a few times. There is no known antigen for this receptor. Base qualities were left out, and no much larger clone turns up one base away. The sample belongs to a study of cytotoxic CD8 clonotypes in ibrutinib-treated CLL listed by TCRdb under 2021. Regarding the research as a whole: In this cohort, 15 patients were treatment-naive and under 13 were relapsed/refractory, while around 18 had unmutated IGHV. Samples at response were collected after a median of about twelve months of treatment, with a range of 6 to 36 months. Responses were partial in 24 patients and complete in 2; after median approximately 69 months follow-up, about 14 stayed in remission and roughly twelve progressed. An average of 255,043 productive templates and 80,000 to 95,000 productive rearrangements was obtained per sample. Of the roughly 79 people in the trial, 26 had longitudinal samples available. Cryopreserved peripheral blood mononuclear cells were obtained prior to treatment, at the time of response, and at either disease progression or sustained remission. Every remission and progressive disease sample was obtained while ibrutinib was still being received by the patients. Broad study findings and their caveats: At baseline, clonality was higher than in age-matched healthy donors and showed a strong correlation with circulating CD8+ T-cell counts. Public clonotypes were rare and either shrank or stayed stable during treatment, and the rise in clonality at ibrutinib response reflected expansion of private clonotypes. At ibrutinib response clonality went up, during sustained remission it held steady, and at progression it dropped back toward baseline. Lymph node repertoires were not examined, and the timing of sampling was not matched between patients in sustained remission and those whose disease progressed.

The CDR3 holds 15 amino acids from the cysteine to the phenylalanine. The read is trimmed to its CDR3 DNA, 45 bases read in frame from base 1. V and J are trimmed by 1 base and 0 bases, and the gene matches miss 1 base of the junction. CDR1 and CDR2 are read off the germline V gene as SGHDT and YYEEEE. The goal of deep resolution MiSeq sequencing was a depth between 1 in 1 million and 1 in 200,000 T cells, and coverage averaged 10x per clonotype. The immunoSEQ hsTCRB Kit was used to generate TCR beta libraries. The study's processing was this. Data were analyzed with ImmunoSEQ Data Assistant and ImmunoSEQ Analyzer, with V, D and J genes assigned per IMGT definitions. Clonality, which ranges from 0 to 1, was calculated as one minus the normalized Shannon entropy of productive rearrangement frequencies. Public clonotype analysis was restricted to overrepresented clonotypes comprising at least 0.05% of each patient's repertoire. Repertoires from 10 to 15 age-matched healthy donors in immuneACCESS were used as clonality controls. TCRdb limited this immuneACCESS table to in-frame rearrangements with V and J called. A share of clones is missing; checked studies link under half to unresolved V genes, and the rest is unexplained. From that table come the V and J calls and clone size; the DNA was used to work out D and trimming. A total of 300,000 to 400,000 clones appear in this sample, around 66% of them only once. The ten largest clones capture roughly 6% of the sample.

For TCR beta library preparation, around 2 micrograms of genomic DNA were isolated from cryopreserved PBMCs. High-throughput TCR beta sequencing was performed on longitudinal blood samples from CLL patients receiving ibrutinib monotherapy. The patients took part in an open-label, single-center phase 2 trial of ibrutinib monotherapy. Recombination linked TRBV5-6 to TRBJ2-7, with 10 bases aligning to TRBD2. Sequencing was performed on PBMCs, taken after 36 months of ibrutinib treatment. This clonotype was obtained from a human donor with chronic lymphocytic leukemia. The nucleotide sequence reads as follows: TGTGCCAGCAGCTTGCCTAGCGGGAGCTCCTACGAGCAGTACTTC. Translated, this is CASSLPSGSSYEQYF. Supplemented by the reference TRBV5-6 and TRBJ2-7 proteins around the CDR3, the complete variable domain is DAGVTQSPTHLIKTRGQQVTLRCSPKSGHDTVSWYQQALGQGPQFIFQYYEEEERQRGNFPDRFSGHQFPNYSSELNVNALLLGDSALYLCASSLPSGSSYEQYFGPGTRLTVT.